These 5 T cell receptor beta chains originate from one sample sequenced in a study of cytomegalovirus exposure and HLA in healthy donors. Use of 60 Vbeta and 13 Jbeta primers characterized the PCR. Some clones are missing from TCRdb's copy, which holds only in-frame ones; the method was immunoSEQ multiplex PCR. The table lists under 200,000 clones, 75% to 80% of them singletons, with roughly 6% in the top ten. Sequenced input: PBMCs. These receptors all come from a woman younger than 45 in good health and CMV-seropositive.

This clone was seen more than once but under ten times. This chain links TRBV10-3 with TRBJ2-7; a weak D match, TRBD1 (6 bases). CDR1 is ENHRY and CDR2 is SYGVKD in the germline V gene. The V gene lost 8 bases and the J gene lost 0 bases, with 17 bases spanning the gap. CDR3 size: 15 residues. The CDR3 protein is CAIGTGSGYSYEQYF. The CDR3 DNA reads TGTGCCATCGGTACAGGGTCAGGGTACTCCTACGAGCAGTACTTC.

This clone was found a few times. The chain combines TRBV4-2 with TRBJ2-5; TRBD2 agrees at 13 bases. J was trimmed by 2 bases and V by 0 bases; bases with no gene match: 12. This CDR3 has 20 amino acids. The germline gives CDR1 LGHNA, CDR2 YNFKEQ. The DNA for the CDR3 is TGTGCCAGCAGCCAAGATTTAGCGACTAGCGGGGGGCAATATCAAGAGACCCAGTACTTC. Protein sequence: CASSQDLATSGGQYQETQYF.

This clone was counted between two and nine times. The V call is TRBV4-2, the J call TRBJ1-1; 8 nucleotides align to TRBD1. The germline V gene encodes CDR1 LGHNA and CDR2 YNFKEQ. Unmatched junction bases numbered 4, after V lost 4 bases and J lost 0 bases. There are 15 residues in the CDR3. CDR3 bases: TGTGCCAGCAGCCCGACAGGGGCCATGAACACTGAAGCTTTCTTT. Translating it yields CASSPTGAMNTEAFF.

The V call is TRBV28, the J call TRBJ1-5; D remains ambiguous. The CDR3 has 16 residues. CDR1 and CDR2 (germline): MDHEN, SYDVKM. Trimming cost V 2 bases and J 1 base, with 12 bases left between them. As DNA, the CDR3 is TGTGCCAGCAGTTTACATGGCATCTCGAGCAATCAGCCCCAGCATTTT. This sequence encodes CASSLHGISSNQPQHF. The full variable domain, with the rest looked up from reference TRBV28 and TRBJ1-5, is DVKVTQSSRYLVKRTGEKVFLECVQDMDHENMFWYRQDPGLGLRLIYFSYDVKMKEKGDIPEGYSVSREKKERFSLILESASTNQTSMYLCASSLHGISSNQPQHFGDGTRLSIL.

The chain couples TRBV5-5 to TRBJ2-7; 7 nucleotides match TRBD2. Germline assignment: CDR1 SGHKS and CDR2 YYEKEE (reference sequence). V lost 3 bases to trimming and J lost 2 bases; unmatched junction nucleotides: 2. This CDR3 spans 13 amino acids. CDR3 sequence: CASSSGLAYEQYF. DNA for the CDR3: TGTGCCAGCAGCTCCGGACTAGCCTACGAGCAGTACTTC.